This note documents a single T cell receptor (beta chain) sequence. Its antigen specificity is not known. No much larger clonotype is one base removed from it; base qualities were not supplied. Including the terminal cysteine and phenylalanine, the CDR3 comprises 15 residues. Only the CDR3 DNA is retained, 45 bases long and in frame from the first base. As encoded in the germline V gene, CDR1 is SNHLY while CDR2 is FYNNEI. Germline trimming amounts to 6 bases on V and 1 base on J, with 7 as the count of junction bases outside the gene matches. The protocol used for the library was multiplex PCR. The sample was run on an Illumina HiSeq 4000. To build TCR beta libraries, CDR3 regions were amplified by Arm-PCR using iRepertoire HTBI primers. Before sequencing, the PCR products went through gel purification. Per the original workflow: Gene usage analysis of CDR3 amino acid clonotypes used the 62 TRBV and some 13 TRBJ segments found across samples. COPE and FqMerger were used to merge filtered high-quality paired reads into contigs. BLAST was used to align contigs to the IMGT TRBV, TRBD and TRBJ reference genes, and CDR3 was defined following IMGT. Highly expanded clones were defined as clonotypes with a frequency above 0.1%. Repertoire diversity was measured by Shannon entropy, and V-J evenness by the Gini coefficient. Public clonotypes were defined as clonotypes shared by more than one individual. TCRdb trimmed the raw reads at Q25, called clones with MiXCR and kept productive beta chains. Under each unique CDR3 protein, matching rows form one entry showing the most common genes and DNA. TCRdb's processing, not the study's, gives the V and J calls here. For this sample there are a few hundred thousand distinct CDR3 sequences; around a fifth appear just once. The top ten hold around 11% of the sample.

The data derive from a study of regulatory T cells in long-lasting Graves disease (dated by TCRdb to the early 2020s). Regarding the study in general: Newly diagnosed Graves' disease patients had taken antithyroid drugs for less than 3 months. Patients with persistent Graves' disease were compared with patients with newly diagnosed Graves' disease using TCR sequencing and RNA sequencing of peripheral blood. The study took place in China and was registered as a clinical trial. TCR sequencing covered some 13 persistent and approximately 20 newly diagnosed Graves' disease patients, about 35 samples in total. Study-wide findings and limitations: TRBV28, TRBJ1-2 and TRBJ2-5 were preferentially used in persistent disease, while TRBV20-1 and TRBJ2-1 were favored in newly diagnosed disease. Persistent Graves' disease patients showed lower TCR Shannon entropy and fewer highly expanded clones than newly diagnosed patients, suggesting clonal expansion. Only the TCR beta chain was sequenced and analyzed. The study examined only peripheral blood because the primary lesion, thyroid tissue, could not be accessed. Patients with persistent disease shared more public clonotypes (under 3,000) than newly diagnosed patients did (around 930). The authors acknowledged the small sample size as a limitation that may reduce accuracy.

The time point label of this sample denotes: newly diagnosed GD, antithyroid drugs for less than 3 months. RNA was extracted from PBMCs in TRIzol for both TCR sequencing and RNA sequencing. The diagnosis of Graves' disease was made according to American Thyroid Association guidelines. Patients for the study were recruited at an endocrinology department in Xi'an, China. Each patient gave approximately 10 milliliters of peripheral blood, collected in an EDTA anticoagulant tube. Ficoll Paque Plus density gradient separation was used to isolate PBMCs, and no further T cell sorting was done. An Agilent 2100 Bioanalyzer and agarose gel were used to check RNA quality, and a NanoDrop 2000 was used to measure RNA concentration. This sample also appeared in a second study, on T cells in Graves' hyperthyroidism and ophthalmopathy. As the second paper documents: Stable Graves' hyperthyroidism was defined as no progression to ophthalmopathy during 18 months of follow-up. Hyperthyroidism patients were newly diagnosed, with disease duration under 2 months, and aged 18 to 65 years. Any patient with an uncontrolled infection, another autoimmune disease, pregnancy or lactation was excluded. Diagnoses were based on clinical symptoms, serum thyroxine and TRAb, thyroid ultrasound and orbital computed tomography. The first round of RT-PCR for the TCR CDR3 was performed with the HTBI primer set and the Qiagen OneStep RT-PCR kit. Most expanded thyroid clonotypes (frequency above 0.001) were also detected in blood, a finding suggesting that blood repertoires may reflect thyroid immune responses. Ophthalmopathy was separated from stable hyperthyroidism by a 13 V-J signature model, with 87.88% sensitivity and about 81% specificity obtained in cross-validation and 80%/75% obtained in testing. During validation, the model predicted progression to ophthalmopathy a median of around six months ahead of onset, with around 71% sensitivity and 72.22% specificity. To identify distinguishing TCR V-J signatures, a discovery cohort of some 99 patients was used, comprising 43 with Graves' ophthalmopathy and some 57 with stable Graves' hyperthyroidism. Prospective prediction of ophthalmopathy was tested in an independent validation cohort of fewer than 20 hyperthyroidism patients and some 17 patients who later progressed to ophthalmopathy. The 100 discovery patients were divided at random into training and test sets in a 7:3 ratio. Thyroid tissue and blood T-cell repertoires from more than 5 Graves' hyperthyroidism patients were also compared in the study. After blood sampling, hyperthyroidism patients were treated with methimazole at a starting dose of 30 mg daily, and ophthalmopathy patients were treated with high-dose intravenous methylprednisolone. A second multiplex PCR round built the libraries, followed by size selection and purification. Libraries were sequenced paired-end with 100 bp reads on an Illumina HiSeq2000. SOAPnuke was used to process the raw data, with reads discarded if the reads contained adapters or uncalled bases, had a mean Phred below 15, or lacked an exact constant-primer or identifier match. High-quality paired reads were merged using COPE v1.2.5, and each unique nucleotide sequence was defined as a clonotype. Clonotypes were aligned to IMGT TRBV, TRBD and TRBJ reference segments using MiTCR v1.1. The analysis included only V-J combinations with a frequency above 0.0001, which together covered 99% to 99.2% of the repertoires. A TCS score was defined as the ratio between F50 (clonal expansion) and ExV (chaos), using BLOSUM62-based TCRdist between CDR3 peptides within each V-J. Welch's t-statistics and random forest reduced around 520 V-J features to about 13, which were used in a naive Bayes classifier (R e1071). Sample size was not statistically predetermined, and investigators were not blinded to group allocation. The paper reports TCR Vbeta CDR3 sequencing of more than 120 peripheral blood samples: 43 ophthalmopathy, over 70 hyperthyroidism and approximately 17 progressor patients.

The specimen comprised peripheral blood mononuclear cells (PBMCs), sampled at new diagnosis, from a patient treated with antithyroid drugs. Here the chain combines TRBV2 and TRBJ2-5, with 8 bases aligning to TRBD2. The clonotype comes from a woman in her 30s with Graves disease. Donor details come from another sample of the same person, matched by shared clones. The DNA sequence is given as TGTGCCAGCAGCGGACGGGGGGGATTCCAAGAGACCCAGTACTTC. Translated, this gives CASSGRGGFQETQYF.